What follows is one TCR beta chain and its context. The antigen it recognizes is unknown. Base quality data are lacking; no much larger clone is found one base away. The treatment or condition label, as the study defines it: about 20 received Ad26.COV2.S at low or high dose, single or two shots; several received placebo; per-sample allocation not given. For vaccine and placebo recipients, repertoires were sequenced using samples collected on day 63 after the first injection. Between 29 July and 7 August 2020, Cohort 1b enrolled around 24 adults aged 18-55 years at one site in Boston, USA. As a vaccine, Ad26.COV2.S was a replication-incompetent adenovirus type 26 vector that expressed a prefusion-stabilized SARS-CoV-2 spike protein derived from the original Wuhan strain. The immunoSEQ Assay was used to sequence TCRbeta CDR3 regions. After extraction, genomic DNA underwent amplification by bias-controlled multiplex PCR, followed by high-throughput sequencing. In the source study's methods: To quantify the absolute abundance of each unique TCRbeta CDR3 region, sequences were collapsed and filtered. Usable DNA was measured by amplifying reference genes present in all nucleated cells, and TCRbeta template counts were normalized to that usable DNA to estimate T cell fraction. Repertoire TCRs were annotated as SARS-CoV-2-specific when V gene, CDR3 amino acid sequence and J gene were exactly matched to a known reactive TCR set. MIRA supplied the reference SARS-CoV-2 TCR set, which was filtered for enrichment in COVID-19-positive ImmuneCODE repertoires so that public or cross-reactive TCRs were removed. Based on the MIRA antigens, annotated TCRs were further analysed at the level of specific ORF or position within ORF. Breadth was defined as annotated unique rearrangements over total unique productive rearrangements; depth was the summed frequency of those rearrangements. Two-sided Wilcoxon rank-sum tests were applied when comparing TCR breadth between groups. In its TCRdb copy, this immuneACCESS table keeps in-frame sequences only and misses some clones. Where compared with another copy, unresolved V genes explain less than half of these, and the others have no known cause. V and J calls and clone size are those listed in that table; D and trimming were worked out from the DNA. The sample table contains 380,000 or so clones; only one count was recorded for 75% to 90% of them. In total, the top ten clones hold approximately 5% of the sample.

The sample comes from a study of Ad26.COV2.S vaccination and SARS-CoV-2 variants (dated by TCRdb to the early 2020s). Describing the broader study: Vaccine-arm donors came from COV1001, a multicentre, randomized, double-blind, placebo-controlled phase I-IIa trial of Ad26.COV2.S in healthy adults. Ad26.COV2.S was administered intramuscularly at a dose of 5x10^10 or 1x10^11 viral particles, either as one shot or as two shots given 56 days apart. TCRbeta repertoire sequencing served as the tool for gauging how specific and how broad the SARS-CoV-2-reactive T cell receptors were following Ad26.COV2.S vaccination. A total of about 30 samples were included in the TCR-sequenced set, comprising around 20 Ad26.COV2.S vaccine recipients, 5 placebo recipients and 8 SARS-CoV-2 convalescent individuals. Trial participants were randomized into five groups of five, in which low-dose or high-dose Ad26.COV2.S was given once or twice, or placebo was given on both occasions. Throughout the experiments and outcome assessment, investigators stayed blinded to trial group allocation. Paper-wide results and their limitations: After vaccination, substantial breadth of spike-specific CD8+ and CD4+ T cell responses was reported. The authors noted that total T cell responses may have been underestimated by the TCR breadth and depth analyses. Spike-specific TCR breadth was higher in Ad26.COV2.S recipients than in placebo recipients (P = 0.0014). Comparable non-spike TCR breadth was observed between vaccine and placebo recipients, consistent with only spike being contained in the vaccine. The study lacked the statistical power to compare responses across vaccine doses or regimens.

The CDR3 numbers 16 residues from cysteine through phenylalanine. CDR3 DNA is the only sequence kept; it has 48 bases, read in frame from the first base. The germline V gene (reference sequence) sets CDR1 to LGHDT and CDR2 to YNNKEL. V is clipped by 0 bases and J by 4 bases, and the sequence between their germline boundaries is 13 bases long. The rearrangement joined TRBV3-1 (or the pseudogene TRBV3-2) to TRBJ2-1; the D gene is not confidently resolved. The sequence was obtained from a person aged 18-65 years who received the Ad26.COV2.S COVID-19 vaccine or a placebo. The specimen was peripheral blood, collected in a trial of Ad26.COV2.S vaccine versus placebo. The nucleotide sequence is TGTGCCAGCAGCCAAGAGGCACTGCCAGCGTACAATGAGCAGTTCTTC. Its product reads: CASSQEALPAYNEQFF.